The 32 T cell receptor beta chains below were found in one sample sequenced in a study of naive CD8 T cells in extremely preterm neonates. TCRdb keeps only in-frame clones here, not all; method: immunoSEQ multiplex PCR. The sample gives some 5,900 clones, about 97% of which show up once; 0.95% to 1.5% is in the top ten. The sequenced sample was naive CD8+ T cells from blood. The receptor set was obtained from a human donor in good health.

This rearrangement joins TRBV19 to TRBJ2-1, with 11 bases aligning to TRBD2. CDR3 length: 14 amino acids. Losses at the gene ends were 5 bases for V and 6 bases for J; bases not matched to a gene: 3. The germline V gene encodes CDR1 LNHDA and CDR2 SQIVND (reference sequence). As DNA, the CDR3 is TGTGCCAGTAGTTTAGCGGGAGGGGGCAATGAGCAGTTCTTC. Its protein is CASSLAGGGNEQFF.

The gene calls are TRBV5-5 and TRBJ2-5; 7 positions match TRBD1. This CDR3 is 15 amino acids long. Germline V gene lookup returns CDR1 SGHKS and CDR2 YYEKEE (reference sequence). After removal of 4 bases from V and 4 bases from J, the junction contained 10 bases not matched to a gene. This CDR3 reads CASSIDRVFGETQYF. The CDR3 DNA sequence: TGTGCCAGCAGCATCGACAGGGTGTTTGGAGAGACCCAGTACTTC.

The J gene is TRBJ2-7, the V gene TRBV27, with D maybe TRBD2 (5 bases). Trimming pared 1 base from V and 5 bases from J, leaving 12 bases between. The CDR3 sequence is 14 residues long. CDR1 is MNHEY and CDR2 is SMNVEV in the germline V gene (reference sequence). The CDR3, as DNA: TGTGCCAGCAGTTTATTCAGTGAGGGCAACGAGCAGTACTTC. Its protein is CASSLFSEGNEQYF.

In its sample, this clone was seen a few times. CDR3: CASSHRVTDTQYF. The CDR3 coding sequence is TGTGCCAGCAGCCACAGGGTCACAGATACGCAGTATTTT. This chain connects TRBV11-3 to TRBJ2-3; a possible D gene is TRBD1 (6 bases). CDR3 length: 13 amino acids. Trimming pared 5 bases from V and 2 bases from J, leaving 8 bases between. Germline assignment: CDR1 SGHNT and CDR2 YENEEA. Drawing the rest from reference TRBV11-3 and TRBJ2-3, the complete variable domain is EAGVVQSPRYKIIEKKQPVAFWCNPISGHNTLYWYLQNLGQGPELLIRYENEEAVDDSQLPKDRFSAERLKGVDSTLKIQPAELGDSAVYLCASSHRVTDTQYFGPGTRLTVL.

The chain is built from TRBV27 and TRBJ2-2; TRBD2 might be the D (6 bases). CDR3 length: 14 residues. Germline V lookup: CDR1 MNHEY, CDR2 SMNVEV (reference sequence). V shed 5 bases and J shed 8 bases, with 15 bases lying between them. This chain's CDR3 is CASSGRDLGGELFF. The CDR3 coding sequence is TGTGCCAGCAGTGGCCGGGACTTAGGGGGGGAGCTGTTTTTT.

V usage is TRBV15 and J usage is TRBJ2-7; the match to TRBD1 covers 7 bases. This CDR3 contains 16 residues. Germline CDR1 and CDR2: LNHNV and YYDKDF (reference sequence). The V and J ends lost 0 bases and 1 base, in that order; junction bases with no gene match: 6. The CDR3 DNA sequence: TGTGCCACCAGCAGAGATAGGGCAGGGGGATCCTACGAGCAGTACTTC. It translates to CATSRDRAGGSYEQYF.

The rearrangement uses TRBV30 and TRBJ1-5; 7 bases line up with TRBD1. This CDR3 spans 15 amino acids. V trimming: 3 bases; J trimming: 1 base; junction bases outside the gene matches: 6. Germline lookup yields CDR1 GTSNPN and CDR2 SVGIG (reference sequence). The DNA for the CDR3 is TGTGCCTGGAGCCCCGGGACAGCAAGCAATCAGCCCCAGCATTTT. Translated: CAWSPGTASNQPQHF.

This clone has a single count. V and J are TRBV7-3 and TRBJ2-1; D might be TRBD1 (6 bases). This CDR3 has 17 residues. Germline V gene data show CDR1 as SGHTA and CDR2 as FQGTGA. With 4 bases removed from V and 3 bases from J, the gap between germline ends came to 19 bases. The CDR3 here is CASSSTEPGHHYNEQFF. DNA for the CDR3: TGTGCCAGCAGCTCCACCGAGCCGGGACACCACTACAATGAGCAGTTCTTC. Using reference TRBV7-3 and TRBJ2-1 for the parts outside the CDR3, the full variable domain is GAGVSQTPSNKVTEKGKYVELRCDPISGHTALYWYRQSLGQGPEFLIYFQGTGAADDSGLPNDRFFAVRPEGSVSTLKIQRTERGDSAVYLCASSSTEPGHHYNEQFFGPGTRLTVL.

V is TRBV28 and J is TRBJ2-1; D might be TRBD2 (6 bases). There are 16 residues in the CDR3. Germline V lookup: CDR1 MDHEN, CDR2 SYDVKM. V lost 4 bases and J 0 bases, leaving 13 bases between the germline ends. The CDR3 coding sequence is TGTGCCAGCAGTTCGTCGGGGGAGAGCTCCTACAATGAGCAGTTCTTC. Translating gives CASSSSGESSYNEQFF.

The J gene is TRBJ2-1, the V gene TRBV7-9, with TRBD2 identical over 7 bases. J lost 0 bases, V lost 5 bases, and 7 bases had no gene match. Germline CDR1 reads SEHNR; CDR2 reads FQNEAQ (reference sequence). The CDR3 consists of 16 residues. The CDR3 nucleotides are TGTGCCAGCAGCGGGCTAGCGGTCAGCTCCTACAATGAGCAGTTCTTC. This sequence encodes CASSGLAVSSYNEQFF.

This clone has a single count. The chain is built from TRBV29-1 and TRBJ2-7, with 8 bases aligning to TRBD1. CDR1 SQVTM and CDR2 ANQGSEA come from the germline V gene. V shed 3 bases, J shed 2 bases, and the junction held 3 bases outside the gene matches. The CDR3 totals 13 residues. The CDR3 sequence is CSVERTGPYEQYF. The DNA for the CDR3 is TGCAGCGTTGAGCGGACAGGGCCCTACGAGCAGTACTTC.

This clone was counted a single time. The chain is built from TRBV28 and TRBJ1-4; 7 nucleotides align to TRBD1. This CDR3 comprises 17 residues. Germline-derived CDR1 and CDR2 are MDHEN and SYDVKM. Trimming removed 5 bases from V and 0 bases from J; junction bases left unmatched: 9. CDR3: CASSPRGRGATNEKLFF. CDR3 DNA: TGTGCCAGCAGTCCAAGAGGCAGGGGGGCAACTAATGAAAAACTGTTTTTT.

The chain has TRBV28 and TRBJ1-3; D possibly corresponds to TRBD1 (5 bases). Germline assignment: CDR1 MDHEN and CDR2 SYDVKM. The CDR3 runs to 16 residues. Trimming shortened V by 4 bases and J by 0 bases, and 13 bases separated the two germline ends. The CDR3 region has the DNA TGTGCCAGCAGTTCTACAGGCCGTAGCTCTGGAAACACCATATATTTT. The encoded protein is CASSSTGRSSGNTIYF.

The CDR3 DNA is TGTGCCAGCAGGGGACAGGGTTGGGCAGATACGCAGTATTTT. It specifies CASRGQGWADTQYF. The chain links TRBV7-2 to TRBJ2-3; 9 bases map to TRBD1. This CDR3 is built from 14 residues. J gave up 4 bases and V 6 bases, and 5 bases lay outside the gene matches. CDR1 and CDR2 (germline): SGHTA, FQGNSA.

This clone was observed a single time. The J gene is TRBJ2-7, the V gene TRBV5-4; 10 bases are shared with TRBD1. The V segment lost 4 bases and the J segment 4 bases; nucleotides outside the gene matches: 5. Germline CDR1 is SGHNT and CDR2 is YYREEE (reference sequence). The CDR3 extends over 14 amino acids. The CDR3 region is CASSDRTGGYEQYF. The DNA of the CDR3 is TGTGCCAGCAGCGATCGGACAGGGGGATACGAGCAGTACTTC.

This rearrangement joins TRBV4-1 to TRBJ2-3, with a tentative D call TRBD2 (6 bases). The CDR3 has 16 amino acids. CDR1 and CDR2 (germline): MGHRA, YSYEKL. V lost 5 bases and J 1 base, leaving 16 bases between the germline ends. CDR3 DNA: TGCGCCAGCAGCTTGTTCCGGACGGGGGGCACAGATACGCAGTATTTT. Translation: CASSLFRTGGTDTQYF.

The chain carries TRBV7-9 and TRBJ1-2, with no clear D. CDR3 length: 15 amino acids. Germline V gives CDR1 SEHNR, CDR2 FQNEAQ (reference sequence). The V and J ends lost 4 bases and 6 bases respectively, with 18 bases between them. The CDR3 DNA is TGTGCCAGCAGCTCTTACTCCTCTTCGAGGCATGGCTACACCTTC. This translates into CASSSYSSSRHGYTF.

The count of this clone is one. The J gene is TRBJ2-1, the V gene TRBV10-1, with D hard to call. The CDR3 is 11 residues long. CDR1 and CDR2 (germline): WNHNN, SYGVQD (reference sequence). The V gene lost 2 bases and the J gene lost 9 bases, with 5 bases spanning the gap. The DNA for the CDR3 is TGCGCCAGCAGTGAGGGGCGTGAGCAGTTCTTC. Protein product: CASSEGREQFF.

The chain joins TRBV28 to TRBJ2-5; the match to TRBD2 covers 7 bases. The CDR3 has 17 amino acids. Per germline, CDR1 MDHEN and CDR2 SYDVKM. With 3 bases clipped from V and 0 bases from J, the junction kept 10 bases outside the gene matches. CDR3 coding DNA: TGTGCCAGCAGTTTCTTTGCTCAGGGAGGGTACCAAGAGACCCAGTACTTC. Protein product: CASSFFAQGGYQETQYF.

V and J are TRBV30 and TRBJ1-6, with D perhaps TRBD1 (6 bases). Trimming cost V 0 bases and J 0 bases, with 6 bases left between them. Germline CDR1 and CDR2: GTSNPN and SVGIG (reference sequence). The CDR3 loop spans 15 amino acids. Here the CDR3 DNA reads TGTGCCTGGAGTGTGGACAGCTCCTATAATTCACCCCTCCACTTT. This sequence encodes CAWSVDSSYNSPLHF. Full variable domain (outside the CDR3, taken from reference TRBV30 and TRBJ1-6): SQTIHQWPATLVQPVGSPLSLECTVEGTSNPNLYWYRQAAGRGLQLLFYSVGIGQISSEVPQNLSASRPQDRQFILSSKKLLLSDSGFYLCAWSVDSSYNSPLHFGNGTRLTVT.

The V call is TRBV27, the J call TRBJ2-1; the match to TRBD2 covers 7 bases. Trimming at V came to 7 bases and at J to 10 bases, leaving 7 bases not matched to a gene. Germline V lookup: CDR1 MNHEY, CDR2 SMNVEV (reference sequence). The CDR3 is 12 amino acids. CDR3 DNA sequence: TGTGCCAGCACTGGGGGGGTCGGAGAGCAGTTCTTC. As protein: CASTGGVGEQFF.

The gene calls are TRBV6-5 and TRBJ2-3; no clear D gene. The CDR3 is 15 amino acids. Germline values: CDR1 MNHEY, CDR2 SVGAGI. The V and J ends lost 0 bases and 2 bases respectively, with 9 bases between them. CDR3 sequence (DNA): TGTGCCAGCAGTTACTCGCCAGGCCCCACAGATACGCAGTATTTT. Amino acid sequence: CASSYSPGPTDTQYF.

The chain recombines TRBV10-1 with TRBJ1-1; 10 bases line up with TRBD1. Germline values: CDR1 WNHNN, CDR2 SYGVQD (reference sequence). V shed 6 bases, J shed 7 bases, and the junction held 8 bases outside the gene matches. CDR3 length equals 14 residues. The CDR3 spells CASRSDRGNGEAFF. Written as DNA, the CDR3 is TGCGCCAGCAGATCGGACAGGGGGAATGGTGAAGCTTTCTTT.

The V call is TRBV7-9, the J call TRBJ2-7, with D unresolved. The CDR3 is 13 residues long. Germline V gene lookup returns CDR1 SEHNR and CDR2 FQNEAQ (reference sequence). V was trimmed by 8 bases and J by 0 bases, leaving 11 bases between them. The CDR3 spells CASGTSISYEQYF. The CDR3 nucleotides are TGTGCCAGCGGTACTTCTATCTCCTACGAGCAGTACTTC.

The rearrangement uses TRBV10-3 and TRBJ1-1; D gene uncertain. CDR3 size: 12 residues. Germline V gene lookup returns CDR1 ENHRY and CDR2 SYGVKD. V dropped 4 bases and J dropped 10 bases, with 13 bases sitting between them. DNA of the CDR3: TGTGCCATCAGTGGGCCGACGGGAGGAGCTTTCTTT. As protein: CAISGPTGGAFF.

The sample holds a few counts of this clone. The chain carries TRBV15 and TRBJ2-7, with 7 nucleotides matching TRBD2. V shed 1 base, J shed 1 base, and the junction held 4 bases outside the gene matches. CDR3 length equals 15 residues. Germline V CDR1 and CDR2: LNHNV, YYDKDF (reference sequence). The CDR3 DNA sequence: TGTGCCACCAGCAGAGGGGGGGGATATTCCTACGAGCAGTACTTC. Protein sequence: CATSRGGGYSYEQYF.

The V call is TRBV4-1, the J call TRBJ1-2; possibly TRBD1 for D (5 bases). Trimming removed 3 bases from V and 3 bases from J, with 17 bases in between. CDR1 is MGHRA and CDR2 is YSYEKL in the germline V gene. The CDR3 has 16 amino acids. In nucleotides, the CDR3 is TGCGCCAGCAGCCACCAAGGGAATCAGGGCGACTATGGCTACACCTTC. Its protein product is CASSHQGNQGDYGYTF.

The chain carries TRBV9 and TRBJ2-3; TRBD2 matches 8 bases. Germline CDR1 reads SGDLS; CDR2 reads YYNGEE. The CDR3 has 16 amino acids. Trimming removed 0 bases from V and 5 bases from J; junction bases left unmatched: 8. CDR3: CASSVAGAGEIDTQYF. The CDR3 nucleotides read TGTGCCAGCAGCGTAGCTGGAGCGGGAGAGATAGATACGCAGTATTTT.

The sample holds one count of this clone. This chain links TRBV6-4 with TRBJ2-7, with 14 bases fitting TRBD2. The CDR3 totals 19 residues. The V segment lost 1 base and the J segment 7 bases; nucleotides outside the gene matches: 15. Per germline, CDR1 MRHNA and CDR2 SNTAGT. The CDR3 region is CASSDFVGGTSGSKWEQYF. The CDR3 nucleotides read TGTGCCAGCAGTGACTTTGTGGGCGGGACTAGCGGGAGCAAGTGGGAGCAGTACTTC.

The sample holds one count of this clone. The V call is TRBV28, the J call TRBJ2-7; 7 positions agree with TRBD1. CDR1 and CDR2 from the germline V gene are MDHEN and SYDVKM. The CDR3 runs to 16 residues. Germline trimming cut 6 bases from V and 4 bases from J; bases unmatched to any gene: 15. CDR3 amino acids: CASSRYGTAGGYEQYF. CDR3 nucleotide sequence: TGTGCCAGCAGCCGGTATGGGACAGCCGGCGGATACGAGCAGTACTTC.

This chain connects TRBV28 to TRBJ2-5; 7 bases line up with TRBD2. CDR1 MDHEN and CDR2 SYDVKM come from the germline V gene. V dropped 6 bases and J dropped 4; count of bases not matched to a gene: 17. There are 17 residues in the CDR3. CDR3 DNA: TGTGCCAGCAGCCCAGTGGGGCAGCGGGACGAGTCAGAGACCCAGTACTTC. Translated, it gives CASSPVGQRDESETQYF.

The chain joins TRBV6-5 to TRBJ1-3; D not certain. Germline V CDR1 and CDR2: MNHEY, SVGAGI. V gave up 4 bases and J gave up 3 bases, with 4 bases separating them. The CDR3 consists of 12 residues. The CDR3 DNA reads TGTGCCAGCAGTTCCGTTGGAAACACCATATATTTT. Its translation: CASSSVGNTIYF.